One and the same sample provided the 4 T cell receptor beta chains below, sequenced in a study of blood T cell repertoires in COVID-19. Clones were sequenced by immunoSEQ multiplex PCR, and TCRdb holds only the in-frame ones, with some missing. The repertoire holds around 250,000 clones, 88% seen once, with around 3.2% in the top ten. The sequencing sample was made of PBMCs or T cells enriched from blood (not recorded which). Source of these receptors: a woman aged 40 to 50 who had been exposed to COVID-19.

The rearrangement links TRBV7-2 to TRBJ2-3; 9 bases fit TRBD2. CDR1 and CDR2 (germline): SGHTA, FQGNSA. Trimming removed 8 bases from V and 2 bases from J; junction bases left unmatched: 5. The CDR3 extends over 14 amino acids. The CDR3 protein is CASSVAGVTDTQYF. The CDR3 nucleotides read TGTGCCAGCTCGGTAGCGGGAGTCACAGATACGCAGTATTTT.

CDR3 bases: TGTGCCAGTAGGCAGGGCTCCCGGGACAATGAGCAGTTCTTC. This encodes CASRQGSRDNEQFF. The V and J genes are TRBV19 and TRBJ2-1, with D maybe TRBD1 (5 bases). The V gene's germline CDR1 is LNHDA and CDR2 SQIVND (reference sequence). V gave up 6 bases and J gave up 5 bases, with 14 bases separating them. The CDR3 length is 14 residues.

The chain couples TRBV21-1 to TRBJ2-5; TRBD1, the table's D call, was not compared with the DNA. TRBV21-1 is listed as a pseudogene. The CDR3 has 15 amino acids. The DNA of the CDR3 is TGTGCCAGCAGCAAAGAGATGTGGGGCAAAGAGACCCAGTACTTC. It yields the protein CASSKEMWGKETQYF.

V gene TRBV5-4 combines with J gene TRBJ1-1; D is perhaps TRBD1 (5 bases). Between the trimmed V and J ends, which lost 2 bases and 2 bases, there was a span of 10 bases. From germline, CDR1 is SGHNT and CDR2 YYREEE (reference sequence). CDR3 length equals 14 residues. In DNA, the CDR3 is TGTGCCAGCAGCTTCAGGGACTTCAACACTGAAGCTTTCTTT. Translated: CASSFRDFNTEAFF.